This entry concerns a single T cell receptor (beta chain). In the authors' workflow: From reference gene primer amplification, estimates of nucleated cell counts were derived. Produced via immunoSEQ multiplex PCR; TCRdb's table is partial and in-frame only. V and J calls and clone size are given by that table; D and trimming were obtained from the DNA. The sample contains 210,000 or so clones, roughly 87% of which appear only once. These data originate in a study of blood T cell repertoires in COVID-19. Study as a whole: Italy, Spain and the United States were the sources of the convalescent and acute COVID-19 samples. Sources were T cells, B-cell-depleted T cells, or PBMCs; the material itself was cDNA or gDNA.

This CDR3 has 14 amino acids. V was pared by 0 bases and J by 0 bases, with 5 bases between. Germline CDR1 and CDR2: SGHRS and YFSETQ. The chain has TRBV5-1 and TRBJ2-3; no definite D call. Sequencing used peripheral blood. The sequence was obtained from a man aged 35-49 years with active or convalescent COVID-19. The CDR3 protein is CASSLERSTDTQYF. The CDR3 region has the DNA TGCGCCAGCAGCTTGGAACGGAGCACAGATACGCAGTATTTT.